This TCR beta chain is from a study of blood T cell repertoires in COVID-19. In the study overall: Two negative PCRs, clearance, or symptom resolution characterized the recovered Cohort 3 donors.

Authors' analysis steps: How many nucleated cells were present was estimated from reference gene primer amplification. Libraries were prepared by immunoSEQ multiplex PCR; TCRdb keeps only in-frame clonotypes and omits some of them. Clone size and the V and J calls come from that table; the DNA yielded D and trimming. This table holds some 330,000 clones, about 90% found once. Participants came from some 23 US areas, aged roughly 18 to 89 years. Grouping used clinical history reported by participants in a survey and questionnaire. V lost 5 bases, J lost 2 bases, and 13 bases lay in between. The germline V gene has CDR1 MNHEY and CDR2 SMNVEV (reference sequence). This CDR3 spans 14 amino acids.

Sequencing was carried out using PBMCs or T cells enriched from blood (not recorded which). The sequence came from a man in his forties or fifties in a cohort exposed to, infected with or recovered from COVID-19 (not recorded which). This rearrangement joins TRBV27 to TRBJ2-7; a possible D gene is TRBD1 (6 bases). The CDR3 spells CASSTNRDPYEQYF. The CDR3 coding sequence is TGTGCCAGCAGTACCAACAGGGATCCCTACGAGCAGTACTTC.